The clone carrying this TCR beta chain has just one count. A read error may be the cause here, since a much bigger clone is one base away. The record originates from a study of read filtering for tumor transcriptome and immune sequencing. From 400 to 450 ng of RNA, a library with molecular barcoded alpha/delta and beta/gamma adaptors was made. TCRdb re-called the reads through MiXCR, storing one row per CDR3 protein. The sample yields about 62,000 distinct CDR3 sequences, roughly a fifth seen once. Trimming took off 8 bases at V and 0 bases at J, with 10 bases between the two ends. CDR1 is MNHNS, CDR2 SASEGT, per germline. There are 13 residues in the CDR3.

This chain joins TRBV6-1 and TRBJ1-1; no reliable D call. The sequencing input was a population of CD138-negative cells sorted from bone marrow. This TCR was recovered from a donor at least 40 years old with multiple myeloma. CDR3 DNA sequence: TGTGCCAGCCTCCTAGAGGTGAACACTGAAGCTTTCTTT. This encodes CASLLEVNTEAFF.